The 26 T cell receptor beta chains below were found in one sample sequenced in a study of blood T cell repertoires in COVID-19 (TCRdb year 2020). Library construction relied on the immunoSEQ multiplex PCR assay. TCRdb holds this immuneACCESS table with in-frame rearrangements only. Some clones are missing; in checked studies, unresolved V genes explain under half, and the rest has no known cause. A total of around 68,000 clones appear in this sample, roughly three quarters of them only once. The ten largest clones take up 9.8% of the sample. Material: peripheral blood. These receptors were collected from a woman aged 45-65 years with acute or convalescent COVID-19.

This clone occurred once. The gene calls are TRBV2 and TRBJ1-2, with TRBD1 identical over 10 bases. V lost 6 bases to trimming and J lost 3 bases; unmatched junction nucleotides: 4. CDR3 length equals 14 residues. Germline CDR1 is SNHLY and CDR2 is FYNNEI. CDR3 coding DNA: TGTGCCAGCAGCGAGACAGGGGGCGACTATGGCTACACCTTC. Its translation: CASSETGGDYGYTF.

The chain joins TRBV20-1 to TRBJ2-5; no definite D call. V was shortened by 4 bases and J by 5 bases, with 5 bases between the two germline ends. The CDR3 has 10 residues. The germline CDR1 and CDR2 sequences are DFQATT and SNEGSKA (reference sequence). This chain's CDR3 is CSAMRETQYF. DNA for the CDR3: TGCAGTGCTATGAGGGAGACCCAGTACTTC.

This sequence joins TRBV30 and TRBJ2-6, with TRBD2 matching over 7 bases. From germline, CDR1 is GTSNPN and CDR2 SVGIG (reference sequence). The length of the CDR3 is 17 residues. The V and J ends lost 8 bases and 0 bases, in that order; junction bases with no gene match: 13. CDR3 DNA sequence: TGTGCCCAAAAAGCGGGGCAGGGAAACTCTGGGGCCAACGTCCTGACTTTC. It yields the protein CAQKAGQGNSGANVLTF. The complete variable domain, with remaining parts taken from reference TRBV30 and TRBJ2-6, reads SQTIHQWPATLVQPVGSPLSLECTVEGTSNPNLYWYRQAAGRGLQLLFYSVGIGQISSEVPQNLSASRPQDRQFILSSKKLLLSDSGFYLCAQKAGQGNSGANVLTFGAGSRLTVL.

The V and J genes are TRBV5-1 and TRBJ1-1; D unclear. The ends were cut back, 2 bases at V and 0 bases at J, with 8 bases in the middle. The CDR3 loop spans 14 amino acids. Germline CDR1 SGHRS, CDR2 YFSETQ. In DNA, the CDR3 is TGCGCCAGCAGCTTCAACTCCATGAACACTGAAGCTTTCTTT. Encoded protein: CASSFNSMNTEAFF.

This clone appeared a few times. The chain employs TRBV12-3 or TRBV12-4 and TRBJ1-5, with D possibly TRBD1 on 6 matching bases. This CDR3 is 13 amino acids long. V was trimmed by 2 bases and J by 6 bases, leaving 8 bases between them. The CDR3 DNA is TGTGCCAGCAGTTTATCAGGGGTTCAGCCCCAGCATTTT. This codes for CASSLSGVQPQHF.

V gene TRBV7-9 combines with J gene TRBJ2-5; 8 nucleotides align to TRBD2. J gave up 2 bases and V 6 bases, and 8 bases lay outside the gene matches. Germline CDR1 is SEHNR and CDR2 is FQNEAQ (reference sequence). The CDR3 loop spans 15 amino acids. CDR3 bases: TGTGCCAGCAGATTCGGGACTAGTTCGCAAGAGACCCAGTACTTC. This gives the protein CASRFGTSSQETQYF.

This chain connects TRBV3-1 (or the pseudogene TRBV3-2) to TRBJ2-5; the D gene is possibly TRBD2 (5 bases). CDR1 LGHDT and CDR2 YNNKEL come from the germline V gene (reference sequence). This CDR3 region has 14 residues. Trimming stripped 6 bases from V and 5 bases from J, with 16 bases between. This CDR3 reads CASRQNQAGETQYF. CDR3 DNA: TGTGCCAGCAGACAAAACCAGGCGGGCGAGACCCAGTACTTC.

The rearrangement links TRBV5-1 to TRBJ2-3; possibly TRBD2 for D (5 bases). V shed 4 bases and J shed 0 bases, with 12 bases lying between them. CDR3 length equals 15 residues. In germline, CDR1 is SGHRS, CDR2 YFSETQ. CDR3 sequence reads: CASSLGGLSTDTQYF. The CDR3 DNA reads as TGCGCCAGCAGCCTTGGCGGGCTCAGCACAGATACGCAGTATTTT. Supplemented by reference TRBV5-1 and TRBJ2-3, the full variable domain reads KAGVTQTPRYLIKTRGQQVTLSCSPISGHRSVSWYQQTPGQGLQFLFEYFSETQRNKGNFPGRFSGRQFSNSRSEMNVSTLELGDSALYLCASSLGGLSTDTQYFGPGTRLTVL.

The chain couples TRBV6-1 to TRBJ1-2; 8 nucleotides line up with TRBD1. Germline V gene sequence: CDR1 MNHNS, CDR2 SASEGT. V shed 1 base and J 3 bases; nucleotides not matched to a gene: 7. CDR3 length equals 16 residues. CDR3 region: CASSEEGQTGDYGYTF. The DNA of the CDR3 is TGTGCCAGCAGTGAAGAGGGACAGACAGGGGACTATGGCTACACCTTC.

This clone has more than one count but fewer than ten. The junction departs from germline at one end; a sequencing error may be responsible. V and J are TRBV5-1 and TRBJ1-1, with 7 positions matching TRBD1. CDR3 length equals 14 residues. Germline V CDR1 and CDR2: SGHRS, YFSETQ. The CDR3 nucleotides are TGCGCCAGCTGCTTAAGGGGGCAGGACACTGAAGCTTTCTTT. It encodes CASCLRGQDTEAFF.

The chain combines TRBV9 with TRBJ2-4, with TRBD2 as a possible D gene (6 bases). Germline CDR1 is SGDLS and CDR2 is YYNGEE. The CDR3 extends over 15 amino acids. Trimming shortened V by 0 bases and J by 6 bases, and 13 bases separated the two germline ends. In DNA form, the CDR3 reads TGTGCCAGCAGCGTAGATTGGGGGGTGGGAAACATTCAGTACTTC. As protein: CASSVDWGVGNIQYF.

This clone was recorded only once. V is TRBV18 and J is TRBJ1-1, with D perhaps TRBD1 (6 bases). CDR3 length: 15 amino acids. Germline V gene sequence: CDR1 KGHSH, CDR2 LQKENI. The V end lost 5 bases, the J end lost 1 base, and 14 bases lay between the germline ends. The CDR3 loop reads CASSGQQGKNTEAFF. The CDR3 coding sequence is TGTGCCAGCTCAGGGCAACAGGGAAAGAACACTGAAGCTTTCTTT. The full variable domain, with the rest looked up from reference TRBV18 and TRBJ1-1, is NAGVMQNPRHLVRRRGQEARLRCSPMKGHSHVYWYRQLPEEGLKFMVYLQKENIIDESGMPKERFSAEFPKEGPSILRIQQVVRGDSAAYFCASSGQQGKNTEAFFGQGTRLTVV.

The V gene is TRBV5-1, the J gene TRBJ2-4, with TRBD2 matching over 8 bases. Germline assignment: CDR1 SGHRS and CDR2 YFSETQ. V was clipped by 4 bases and J by 6 bases; unmatched bases: 9. This CDR3 comprises 15 residues. The CDR3 DNA is TGCGCCAGCAGCGGCGTAGCGGGGACTTCAAACATTCAGTACTTC. Amino acid sequence: CASSGVAGTSNIQYF.

Written as DNA, the CDR3 is TGTGCCAGCAGCTTATTGTTTGCGGGGGGGGAAAACAATGAGCAGTTCTTC. Amino acids: CASSLLFAGGENNEQFF. The rearrangement links TRBV7-9 to TRBJ2-1, with 9 bases matching TRBD2. CDR1 is SEHNR and CDR2 is FQNEAQ in the germline V gene (reference sequence). The CDR3 extends over 17 amino acids. The V segment lost 2 bases and the J segment 5 bases; nucleotides outside the gene matches: 10.

The count of this clone is one. The genes are TRBV15 and TRBJ1-1; a weak D match, TRBD1 (6 bases). In germline, CDR1 is LNHNV, CDR2 YYDKDF (reference sequence). The CDR3 is 14 amino acids. Trimming left V 11 bases short and J 0 bases short, with 16 bases between. Here the CDR3 DNA reads TGTGCCGTTTCCGCAGGGGTACTGAACACTGAAGCTTTCTTT. It encodes CAVSAGVLNTEAFF.

This chain links TRBV9 with TRBJ2-1; TRBD1 agrees at 9 bases. After removal of 4 bases from V and 1 base from J, the junction contained 6 bases not matched to a gene. This CDR3 comprises 16 residues. Per the germline V gene, CDR1 is SGDLS and CDR2 is YYNGEE. The CDR3: CASSRQGDNSYNEQFF. CDR3 in DNA: TGTGCCAGCAGCCGACAGGGGGACAATTCCTACAATGAGCAGTTCTTC.

This chain uses TRBV6-5 with TRBJ1-2, with 7 nucleotides matching TRBD1. This CDR3 comprises 14 residues. Germline values: CDR1 MNHEY, CDR2 SVGAGI. With 1 base clipped from V and 4 bases from J, the junction kept 3 bases outside the gene matches. The CDR3, as DNA: TGTGCCAGCAGTTACTATGGGACAGCCTATGGCTACACCTTC. It yields the protein CASSYYGTAYGYTF.

The chain links TRBV7-2 to TRBJ1-3, with 8 bases identical to TRBD1. The CDR3 totals 16 residues. V shed 6 bases, J shed 2 bases, and the junction held 9 bases outside the gene matches. Germline V gene sequence: CDR1 SGHTA, CDR2 FQGNSA. CDR3 residues: CASRGQGYVTGNTIYF. Written as DNA, the CDR3 is TGTGCCAGCAGAGGACAGGGTTACGTGACTGGAAACACCATATATTTT.

This clone is medium-sized. The V and J genes are TRBV5-1 and TRBJ2-1, with 7 positions matching TRBD2. Per the germline V gene, CDR1 is SGHRS and CDR2 is YFSETQ. The junction had 4 bases not matched to a gene; V was cut back by 4 bases and J by 0 bases. The CDR3 runs 15 residues. CDR3 sequence: CASSALADSYNEQFF. The CDR3 DNA sequence: TGCGCCAGCAGCGCGCTAGCGGACTCCTACAATGAGCAGTTCTTC. Complete variable domain (other parts from reference TRBV5-1 and TRBJ2-1): KAGVTQTPRYLIKTRGQQVTLSCSPISGHRSVSWYQQTPGQGLQFLFEYFSETQRNKGNFPGRFSGRQFSNSRSEMNVSTLELGDSALYLCASSALADSYNEQFFGPGTRLTVL.

The chain employs TRBV7-3 and TRBJ1-1; 8 nucleotides agree with TRBD1. With V trimmed by 5 bases and J by 1 base, 3 bases remained unmatched. CDR1 and CDR2 from the germline V gene are SGHTA and FQGTGA. The CDR3 is made up of 14 amino acids. CDR3 sequence (DNA): TGTGCCAGCAGCCCTGGACAGGGGAACACTGAAGCTTTCTTT. This translates into CASSPGQGNTEAFF.

V is TRBV27 and J is TRBJ1-6; D uncertain. This CDR3 is 15 amino acids long. Trimming removed 6 bases from V and 0 bases from J, with 9 bases in between. Looked up from germline, CDR1 is MNHEY and CDR2 is SMNVEV (reference sequence). The CDR3 spells CASRPSGSYNSPLHF. The CDR3 DNA sequence: TGTGCCAGCAGGCCTAGCGGCTCCTATAATTCACCCCTCCACTTT.

CDR3 amino acids: CASSLNRDSPLHF. In nucleotides, the CDR3 is TGTGCCAGTAGTCTCAACAGGGATTCACCCCTCCACTTT. The genes are TRBV19 and TRBJ1-6, with D tentatively TRBD1 (6 bases). CDR1 is LNHDA and CDR2 is SQIVND in the germline V gene (reference sequence). V lost 5 bases to trimming and J lost 8 bases, with 10 bases between them. This CDR3 is 13 amino acids long.

The V gene is TRBV28, the J gene TRBJ2-7; 9 bases match TRBD1. V was clipped by 4 bases and J by 2 bases; unmatched bases: 6. Germline V lookup: CDR1 MDHEN, CDR2 SYDVKM. This CDR3 spans 15 amino acids. The CDR3: CASSSTGTGTYEQYF. CDR3 DNA sequence: TGTGCCAGCAGTTCCACCGGGACAGGGACCTACGAGCAGTACTTC.

This sequence joins TRBV28 and TRBJ1-5; 8 bases agree with TRBD1. The CDR3 length is 15 residues. Germline V gene lookup returns CDR1 MDHEN and CDR2 SYDVKM. Trimming removed 5 bases from V and 6 bases from J; junction bases left unmatched: 9. The CDR3 nucleotides are TGTGCCAGCAGTCCACCCGGACAGGGAGGTCAGCCCCAGCATTTT. Its protein product is CASSPPGQGGQPQHF.

The rearrangement joins TRBV4-2 to TRBJ2-2; 10 nucleotides align to TRBD2. Germline CDR1 is LGHNA and CDR2 is YNFKEQ. J gave up 1 base and V 2 bases, and 1 base lay outside the gene matches. The CDR3 covers 16 residues. CDR3 coding DNA: TGTGCCAGCAGCCAAAGGACTAGCGGGAACACCGGGGAGCTGTTTTTT. It codes for CASSQRTSGNTGELFF.

This clone was detected a few times. The rearrangement links TRBV4-1 to TRBJ2-1; tentatively, D is TRBD1 (6 bases). Germline CDR1 is MGHRA and CDR2 is YSYEKL. This CDR3 is 15 amino acids long. The V end lost 0 bases, the J end lost 1 base, and 7 bases lay between the germline ends. For the CDR3, the DNA is TGCGCCAGCAGCCAAGATACAGGGTCCTACAATGAGCAGTTCTTC. Amino acid sequence: CASSQDTGSYNEQFF.